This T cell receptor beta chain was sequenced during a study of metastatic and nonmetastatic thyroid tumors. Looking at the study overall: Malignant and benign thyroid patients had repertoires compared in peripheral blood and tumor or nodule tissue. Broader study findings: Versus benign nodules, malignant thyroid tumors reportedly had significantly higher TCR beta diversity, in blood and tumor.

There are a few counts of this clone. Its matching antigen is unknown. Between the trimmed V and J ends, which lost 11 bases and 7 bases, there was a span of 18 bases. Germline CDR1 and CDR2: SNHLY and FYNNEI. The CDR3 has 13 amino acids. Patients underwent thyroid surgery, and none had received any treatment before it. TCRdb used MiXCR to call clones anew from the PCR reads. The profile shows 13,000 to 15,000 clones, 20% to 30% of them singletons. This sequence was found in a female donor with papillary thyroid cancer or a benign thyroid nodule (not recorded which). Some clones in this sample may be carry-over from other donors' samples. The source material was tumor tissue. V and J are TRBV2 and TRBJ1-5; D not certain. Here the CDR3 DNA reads TGTGCCGGCGGGCTGGTTGGTCAACAGCCCCAGCATTTT. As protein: CAGGLVGQQPQHF.